This record concerns one T cell receptor beta chain sequence. Its specificity is not known. This specimen comes from a study of cytomegalovirus exposure and HLA in healthy donors. Whole-study findings and limits: The study recorded fewer than 200 TCR beta chains that were cytomegalovirus-associated. Subsequent analysis showed first-cohort TCR clusters tending to co-occur in some 120 validation repertoires.

Libraries were prepared by immunoSEQ multiplex PCR; TCRdb keeps only in-frame clonotypes and omits some of them. The sample records 150,000 or so clones, 89% being singletons. The clonotype originates from a woman between 18 and 29 years old in good health and CMV-seropositive. The sequenced sample was PBMCs.

CDR3 bases: TGTGCCAGCAGCTTAGAGCGGCATGAAAAACTGTTTTTT. It encodes CASSLERHEKLFF. The chain uses TRBV11-2 and TRBJ1-4; D uncertain. Trimming shortened V by 0 bases and J by 6 bases, and 5 bases separated the two germline ends. CDR3 length: 13 amino acids. The germline V gene encodes CDR1 SGHAT and CDR2 FQNNGV.